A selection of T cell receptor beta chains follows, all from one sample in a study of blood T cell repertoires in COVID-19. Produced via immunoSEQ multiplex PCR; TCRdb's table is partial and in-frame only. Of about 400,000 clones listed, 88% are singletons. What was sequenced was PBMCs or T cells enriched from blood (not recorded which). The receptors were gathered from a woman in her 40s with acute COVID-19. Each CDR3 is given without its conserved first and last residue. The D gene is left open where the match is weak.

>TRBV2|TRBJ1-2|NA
AYQGGQGHYGYT
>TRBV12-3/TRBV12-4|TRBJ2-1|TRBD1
ATRRGPEQF
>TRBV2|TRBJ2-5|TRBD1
ASNRDREETQY
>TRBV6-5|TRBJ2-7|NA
ASTLRFEQY
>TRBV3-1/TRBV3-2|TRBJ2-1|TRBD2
ASSHIGAGDNEQF
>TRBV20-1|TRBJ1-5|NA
SASRQVNQPQH
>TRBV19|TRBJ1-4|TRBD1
ASTKRDRSNEKLF
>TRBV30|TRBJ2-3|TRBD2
AWSVPGGTDTQY
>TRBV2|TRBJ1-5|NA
ASSEGTGSNQPQH
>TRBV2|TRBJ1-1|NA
ASSYQGFTEAF
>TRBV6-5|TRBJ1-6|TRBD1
ASRRKGDRGSPLH
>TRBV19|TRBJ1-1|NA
ASSMRAGVGSPEAF
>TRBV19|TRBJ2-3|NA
ASSPTIIADTQY
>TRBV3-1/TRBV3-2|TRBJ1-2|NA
ASSQEGDLYGYT
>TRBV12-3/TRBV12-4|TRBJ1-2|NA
ASSLGTGYGYT
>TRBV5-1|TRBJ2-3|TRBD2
ASSFSGGAITDTQY
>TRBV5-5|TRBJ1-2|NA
ASSRDINYGYT